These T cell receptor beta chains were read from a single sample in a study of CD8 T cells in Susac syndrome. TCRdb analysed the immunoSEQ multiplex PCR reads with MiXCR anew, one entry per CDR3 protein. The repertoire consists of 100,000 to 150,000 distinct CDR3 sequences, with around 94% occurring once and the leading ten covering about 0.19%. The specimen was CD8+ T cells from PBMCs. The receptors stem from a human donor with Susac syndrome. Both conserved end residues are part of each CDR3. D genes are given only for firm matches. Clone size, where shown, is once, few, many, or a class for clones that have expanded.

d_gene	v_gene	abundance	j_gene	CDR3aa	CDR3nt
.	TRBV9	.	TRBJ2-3	CASSVAQNKTQGTDTQYF	TGTGCCAGCAGCGTAGCACAGAACAAAACACAAGGCACAGATACGCAGTATTTT
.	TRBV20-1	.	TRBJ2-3	CKPNPRPPQGADTQYF	TGCAAGCCTAATCCACGTCCCCCACAGGGCGCAGATACGCAGTATTTT
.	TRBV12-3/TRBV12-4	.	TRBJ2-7	CASSFWGLDEYEQYF	TGTGCCAGCAGCTTCTGGGGGCTGGACGAATACGAGCAGTACTTC
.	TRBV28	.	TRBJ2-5	CASSQELARETQYF	TGTGCCAGCAGTCAAGAGCTAGCCCGGGAGACCCAGTACTTC
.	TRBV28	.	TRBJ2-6	CASSPRLPTGANVLTF	TGTGCCAGCAGTCCCCGGCTCCCTACTGGGGCCAACGTCCTGACTTTC
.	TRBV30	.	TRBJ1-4	CAWSGSWGSPVEKLFF	TGTGCCTGGAGTGGATCTTGGGGCTCCCCTGTAGAAAAACTGTTTTTT
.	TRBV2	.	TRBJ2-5	CASSDLDGQETQYF	TGTGCCAGCAGTGATCTCGACGGGCAAGAGACCCAGTACTTC
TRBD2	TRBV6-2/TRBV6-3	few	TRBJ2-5	CASSKREKQETQYF	TGTGCCAGCAGTAAGCGGGAGAAGCAAGAGACCCAGTACTTC
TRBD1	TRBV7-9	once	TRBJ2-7	CASSSGTDPYEQYF	TGTGCCAGCAGCTCCGGGACAGACCCCTACGAGCAGTACTTC
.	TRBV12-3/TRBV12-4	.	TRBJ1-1	CASTLSGGGDEAFF	TGTGCCAGCACCCTCTCCGGTGGGGGGGACGAAGCTTTCTTT
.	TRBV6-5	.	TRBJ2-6	CASSYSSAGASSGANVLTF	TGTGCCAGCAGTTACTCGAGCGCAGGGGCCAGCTCTGGGGCCAACGTCCTGACTTTC
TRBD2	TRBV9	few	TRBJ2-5	CASSGSGGSQETQYF	TGTGCCAGCAGCGGGAGCGGGGGGTCCCAAGAGACCCAGTACTTC
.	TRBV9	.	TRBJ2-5	CASSVGDLETQYF	TGTGCCAGCAGCGTAGGAGATTTGGAGACCCAGTACTTC
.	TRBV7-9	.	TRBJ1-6	CASSARETNSPLHF	TGTGCCAGCAGCGCCCGGGAGACTAATTCACCCCTCCACTTT
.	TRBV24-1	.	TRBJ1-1	CATSDTDMGDTEAFF	TGTGCCACCAGTGATACCGACATGGGGGACACTGAAGCTTTCTTT
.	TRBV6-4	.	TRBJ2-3	CASSPEDSTDTQYF	TGTGCCAGCAGTCCAGAGGACTCCACAGATACGCAGTATTTT
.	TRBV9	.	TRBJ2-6	CASSTPTTYGLSGANVLTF	TGTGCCAGCAGCACACCAACCACCTACGGATTGTCTGGGGCCAACGTCCTGACTTTC
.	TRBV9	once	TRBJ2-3	CASGLRGTDTQYF	TGTGCCAGCGGTCTAAGGGGCACAGATACGCAGTATTTT
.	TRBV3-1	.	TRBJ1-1	CASSQEGWNTEAFF	TGTGCCAGCAGCCAAGAAGGTTGGAACACTGAAGCTTTCTTT
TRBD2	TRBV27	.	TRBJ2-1	CASSLSGRGNEQFF	TGTGCCAGCAGTTTGAGCGGGAGGGGGAATGAGCAGTTCTTC
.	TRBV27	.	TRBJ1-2	CASKGGLDRRRYTF	TGTGCCAGCAAGGGAGGCTTGGACAGACGTCGCTACACCTTC
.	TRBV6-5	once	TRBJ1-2	CASSSIYGYTF	TGTGCCAGCAGTTCGATCTATGGCTACACCTTC
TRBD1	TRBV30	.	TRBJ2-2	CAWSAGGLTGELFF	TGTGCCTGGAGTGCAGGGGGCCTAACCGGGGAGCTGTTTTTT
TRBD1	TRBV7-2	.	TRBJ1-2	CASSPVPGQGLVNYGYTF	TGTGCCAGCAGCCCAGTCCCGGGACAGGGTTTGGTAAACTATGGCTACACCTTC
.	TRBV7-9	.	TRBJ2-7	CASSLGFGLSEYEQYF	TGTGCCAGCAGCTTAGGTTTCGGTTTATCGGAATACGAGCAGTACTTC
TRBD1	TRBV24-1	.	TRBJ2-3	CATSDLADREPADTQYF	TGTGCCACCAGTGATTTAGCGGACAGGGAGCCGGCAGATACGCAGTATTTT
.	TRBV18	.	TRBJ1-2	CASSPQGLGYTF	TGTGCCAGCTCACCACAGGGTCTGGGCTACACCTTC
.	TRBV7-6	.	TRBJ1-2	CASSLGERQNGLYGYTF	TGTGCCAGCAGCTTAGGGGAGCGACAGAACGGGCTCTATGGCTACACCTTC
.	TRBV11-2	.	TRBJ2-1	CASSLDGGSDPFF	TGTGCCAGCAGCTTAGATGGAGGGAGCGACCCGTTCTTC
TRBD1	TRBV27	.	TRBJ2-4	CASSLHGQGGNIQYF	TGTGCCAGCAGCTTACACGGACAGGGAGGAAACATTCAGTACTTC
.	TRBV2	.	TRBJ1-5	CARGAGNSNQPQHF	TGTGCCAGAGGGGCAGGGAACTCCAATCAGCCCCAGCATTTT
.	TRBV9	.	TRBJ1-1	CASSVDQGNTEAFF	TGTGCCAGCAGCGTAGACCAGGGGAACACTGAAGCTTTCTTT
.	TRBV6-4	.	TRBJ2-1	CASSESADSYNEQFF	TGTGCCAGCAGTGAATCAGCGGACTCCTACAATGAGCAGTTCTTC
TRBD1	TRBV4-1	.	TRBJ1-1	CASSGQGMNTEAFF	TGCGCCAGCAGCGGACAGGGGATGAACACTGAAGCTTTCTTT
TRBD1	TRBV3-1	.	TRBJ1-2	CASSQSSGQLYYGYTF	TGTGCCAGCAGCCAATCCTCGGGACAGCTCTACTATGGCTACACCTTC
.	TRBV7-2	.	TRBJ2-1	CASSLAGGLDNEQFF	TGTGCCAGCAGCTTAGCGGGAGGTCTCGACAATGAGCAGTTCTTC
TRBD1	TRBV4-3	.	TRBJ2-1	CASSQDLGQGRDEQFF	TGCGCCAGCAGCCAAGATCTTGGACAGGGGCGGGATGAGCAGTTCTTC
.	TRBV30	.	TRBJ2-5	CAWSVSWGGGETQYF	TGTGCCTGGAGTGTATCGTGGGGGGGCGGAGAGACCCAGTACTTC
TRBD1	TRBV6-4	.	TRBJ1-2	CPVGQGYYTF	TGCCCAGTGGGACAGGGTTACTACACCTTC
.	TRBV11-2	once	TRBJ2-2	CASSGRVRSGELFF	TGTGCCAGCTCCGGAAGGGTTAGATCCGGGGAGCTGTTTTTT
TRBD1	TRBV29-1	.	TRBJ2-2	CSVSDRGLNTGELFF	TGCAGCGTATCAGACAGGGGGCTTAACACCGGGGAGCTGTTTTTT
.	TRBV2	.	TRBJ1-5	CASSDPRWQPQHF	TGTGCCAGCAGTGATCCCAGATGGCAGCCCCAGCATTTT
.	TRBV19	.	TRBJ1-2	CASSTRQVLLDGYTF	TGTGCCAGTAGTACTCGACAGGTCTTGTTGGATGGCTACACCTTC
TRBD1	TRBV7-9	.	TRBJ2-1	CASSSGQGIRNEQFF	TGTGCCAGCAGCTCAGGACAGGGGATTCGTAATGAGCAGTTCTTC
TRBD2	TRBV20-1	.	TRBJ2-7	CSARDRVSGKTYEQYF	TGCAGTGCTAGAGATCGAGTTAGCGGGAAGACCTACGAGCAGTACTTC
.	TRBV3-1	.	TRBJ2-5	CASSQSRDWGETQYF	TGTGCCAGCAGCCAGTCCCGGGACTGGGGGGAGACCCAGTACTTC
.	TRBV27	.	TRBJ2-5	CASSLSGETQYF	TGTGCCAGCAGTTTATCTGGAGAGACCCAGTACTTC
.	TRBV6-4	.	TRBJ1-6	CASSVEGGGNSPLHF	TGTGCCAGCAGTGTGGAGGGTGGAGGTAATTCACCCCTCCACTTT
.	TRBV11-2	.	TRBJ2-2	CASSLDGDTGELFF	TGTGCCAGCAGCTTAGACGGAGACACCGGGGAGCTGTTTTTT
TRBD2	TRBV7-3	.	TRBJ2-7	CASSLAGEAEQYF	TGTGCCAGCAGCTTAGCGGGAGAGGCCGAGCAGTACTTC
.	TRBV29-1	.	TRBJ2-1	CSVEVVPYNEQFF	TGCAGCGTTGAAGTAGTCCCCTACAATGAGCAGTTCTTC
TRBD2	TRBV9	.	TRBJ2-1	CASSVVALAGNNEQFF	TGTGCCAGCAGCGTAGTCGCCCTAGCGGGGAACAATGAGCAGTTCTTC
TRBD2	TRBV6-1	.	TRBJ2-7	CASSPLLGEGIVYEQYF	TGTGCCAGCAGCCCACTACTGGGGGAGGGAATAGTCTACGAGCAGTACTTC
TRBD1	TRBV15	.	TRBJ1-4	CATSRREGQEGRNEKLFF	TGTGCCACCAGCAGACGAGAGGGACAGGAGGGCAGGAATGAAAAACTGTTTTTT